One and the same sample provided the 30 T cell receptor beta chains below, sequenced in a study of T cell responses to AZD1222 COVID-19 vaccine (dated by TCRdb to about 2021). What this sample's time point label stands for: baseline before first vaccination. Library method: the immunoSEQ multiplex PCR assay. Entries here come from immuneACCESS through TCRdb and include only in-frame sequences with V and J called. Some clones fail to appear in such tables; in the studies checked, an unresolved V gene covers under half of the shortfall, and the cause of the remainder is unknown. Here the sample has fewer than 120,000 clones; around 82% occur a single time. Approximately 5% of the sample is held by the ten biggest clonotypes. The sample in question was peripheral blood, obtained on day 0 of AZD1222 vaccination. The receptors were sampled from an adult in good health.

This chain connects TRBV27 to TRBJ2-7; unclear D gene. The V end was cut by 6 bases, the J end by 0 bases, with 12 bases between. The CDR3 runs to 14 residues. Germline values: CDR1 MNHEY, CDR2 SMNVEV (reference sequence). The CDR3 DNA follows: TGTGCCAGCAGGTTGGTCTCGAACTCCTACGAGCAGTACTTC. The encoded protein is CASRLVSNSYEQYF.

The chain's CDR3 is CASSDSINRGGHRELFF. The CDR3 bases are TGTGCCAGCAGTGACTCGATAAACAGGGGTGGGCACCGGGAGCTGTTTTTT. The chain joins TRBV6-4 to TRBJ2-2; 7 bases map to TRBD1. Unmatched junction bases numbered 13, after V lost 0 bases and J lost 9 bases. The CDR3 is 17 residues long. Germline V CDR1 and CDR2: MRHNA, SNTAGT.

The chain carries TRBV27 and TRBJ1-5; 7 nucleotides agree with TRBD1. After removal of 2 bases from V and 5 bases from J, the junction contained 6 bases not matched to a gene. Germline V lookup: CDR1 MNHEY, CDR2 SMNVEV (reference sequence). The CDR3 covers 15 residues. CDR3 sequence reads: CASSLRGPIYQPQHF. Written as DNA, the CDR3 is TGTGCCAGCAGTTTAAGGGGGCCCATCTATCAGCCCCAGCATTTT.

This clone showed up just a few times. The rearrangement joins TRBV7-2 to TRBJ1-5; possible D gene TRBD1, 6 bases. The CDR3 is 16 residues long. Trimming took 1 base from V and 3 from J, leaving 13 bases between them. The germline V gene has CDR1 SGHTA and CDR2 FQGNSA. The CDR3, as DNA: TGTGCCAGCAGCTTAGACGGGCAGGGGCCCAATCAGCCCCAGCATTTT. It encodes CASSLDGQGPNQPQHF.

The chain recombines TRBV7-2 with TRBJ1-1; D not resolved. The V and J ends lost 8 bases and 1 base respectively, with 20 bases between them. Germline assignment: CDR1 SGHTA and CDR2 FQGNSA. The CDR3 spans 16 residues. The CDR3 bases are TGTGCCAGCGCCTCGTCTCCTAGGCCGCCGAACACTGAAGCTTTCTTT. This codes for CASASSPRPPNTEAFF.

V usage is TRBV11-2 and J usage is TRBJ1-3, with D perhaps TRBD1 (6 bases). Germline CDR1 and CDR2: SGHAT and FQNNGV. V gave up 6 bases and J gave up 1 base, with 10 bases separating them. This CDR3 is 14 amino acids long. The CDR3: CASSEGGSGNTIYF. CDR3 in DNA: TGTGCCAGCAGTGAGGGGGGATCTGGAAACACCATATATTTT.

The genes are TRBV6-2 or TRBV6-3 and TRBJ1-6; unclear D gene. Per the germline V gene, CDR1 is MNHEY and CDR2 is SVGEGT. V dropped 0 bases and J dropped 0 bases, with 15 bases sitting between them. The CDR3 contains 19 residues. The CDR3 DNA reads TGTGCCAGCAGTTACTCGACCTACGGCGTAAGCTCCTATAATTCACCCCTCCACTTT. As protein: CASSYSTYGVSSYNSPLHF.

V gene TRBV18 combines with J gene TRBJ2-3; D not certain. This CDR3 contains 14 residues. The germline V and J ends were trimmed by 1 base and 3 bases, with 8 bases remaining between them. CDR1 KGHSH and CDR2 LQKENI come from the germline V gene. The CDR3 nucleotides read TGTGCCAGCTCACCACGGCTGGGAACAGATACGCAGTATTTT. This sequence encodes CASSPRLGTDTQYF.

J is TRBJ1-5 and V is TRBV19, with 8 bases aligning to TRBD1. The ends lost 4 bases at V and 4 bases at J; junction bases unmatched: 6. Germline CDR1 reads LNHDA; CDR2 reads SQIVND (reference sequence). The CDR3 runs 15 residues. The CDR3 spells CASSTPGTGNQPQHF. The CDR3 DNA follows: TGTGCCAGTAGTACCCCCGGGACAGGAAATCAGCCCCAGCATTTT.

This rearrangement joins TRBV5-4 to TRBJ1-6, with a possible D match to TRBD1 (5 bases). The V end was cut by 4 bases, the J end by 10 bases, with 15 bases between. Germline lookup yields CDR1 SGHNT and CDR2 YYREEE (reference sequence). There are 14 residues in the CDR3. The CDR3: CASSRSGGPSPLHF. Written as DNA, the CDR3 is TGTGCCAGCAGCCGGAGTGGGGGACCATCACCCCTCCACTTT.

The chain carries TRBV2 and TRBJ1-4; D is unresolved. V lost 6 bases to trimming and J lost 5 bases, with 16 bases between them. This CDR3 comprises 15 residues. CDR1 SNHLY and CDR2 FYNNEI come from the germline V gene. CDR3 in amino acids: CASRRRGGGNEKLFF. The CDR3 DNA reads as TGTGCCAGCAGGCGCCGGGGAGGAGGGAATGAAAAACTGTTTTTT.

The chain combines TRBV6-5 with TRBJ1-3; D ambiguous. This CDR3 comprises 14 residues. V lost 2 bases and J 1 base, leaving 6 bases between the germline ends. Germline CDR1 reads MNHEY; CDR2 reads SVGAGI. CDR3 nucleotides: TGTGCCAGCAGTTACAGTGGGTCTGGAAACACCATATATTTT. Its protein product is CASSYSGSGNTIYF.

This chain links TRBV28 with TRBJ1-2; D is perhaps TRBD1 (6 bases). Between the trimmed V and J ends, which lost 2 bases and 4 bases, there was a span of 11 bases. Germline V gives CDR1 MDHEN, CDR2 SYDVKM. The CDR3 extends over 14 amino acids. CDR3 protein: CASSLGGSSYGYTF. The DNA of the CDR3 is TGTGCCAGCAGTTTAGGGGGCAGTTCCTATGGCTACACCTTC.

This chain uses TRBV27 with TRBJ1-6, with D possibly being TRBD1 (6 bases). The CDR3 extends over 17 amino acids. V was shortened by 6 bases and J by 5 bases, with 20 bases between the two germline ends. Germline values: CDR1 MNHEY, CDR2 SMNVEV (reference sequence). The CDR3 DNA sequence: TGTGCCAGCAGCTTGGTATCGTTACAGGGAGATAATTCACCCCTCCACTTT. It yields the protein CASSLVSLQGDNSPLHF.

CDR3 sequence (DNA): TGCGCCAGCAGCTTGGACTTGGGCGGGGGGGCTGGAGATACGCAGTATTTT. Protein sequence: CASSLDLGGGAGDTQYF. The J gene is TRBJ2-3, the V gene TRBV5-1, with 9 bases that match TRBD2. V was clipped by 0 bases and J by 5 bases; unmatched bases: 10. The CDR3 has 17 residues. The germline gives CDR1 SGHRS, CDR2 YFSETQ. Together with reference TRBV5-1 and TRBJ2-3, the CDR3 gives the full variable domain: KAGVTQTPRYLIKTRGQQVTLSCSPISGHRSVSWYQQTPGQGLQFLFEYFSETQRNKGNFPGRFSGRQFSNSRSEMNVSTLELGDSALYLCASSLDLGGGAGDTQYFGPGTRLTVL.

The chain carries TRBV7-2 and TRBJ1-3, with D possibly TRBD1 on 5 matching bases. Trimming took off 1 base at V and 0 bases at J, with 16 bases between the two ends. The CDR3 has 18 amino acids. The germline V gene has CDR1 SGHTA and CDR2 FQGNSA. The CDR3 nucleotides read TGTGCCAGCAGCTTAGTGGGGCTGACCGCAAGCTCTGGAAACACCATATATTTT. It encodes CASSLVGLTASSGNTIYF.

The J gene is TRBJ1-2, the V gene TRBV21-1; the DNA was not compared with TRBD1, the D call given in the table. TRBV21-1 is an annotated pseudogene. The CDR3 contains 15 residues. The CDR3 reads CASNRDSVTNYGYTF. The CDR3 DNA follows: TGTGCCAGCAACCGGGACAGTGTCACTAACTATGGCTACACCTTC.

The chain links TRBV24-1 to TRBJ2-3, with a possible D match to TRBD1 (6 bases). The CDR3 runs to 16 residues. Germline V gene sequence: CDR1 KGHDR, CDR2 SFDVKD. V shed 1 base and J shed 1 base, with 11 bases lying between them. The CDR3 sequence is CATSDFWGPGTDTQYF. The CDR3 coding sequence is TGTGCCACCAGTGATTTCTGGGGGCCGGGCACAGATACGCAGTATTTT.

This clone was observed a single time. The CDR3: CARVLREGAKNIQYF. Here the CDR3 DNA reads TGTGCCAGGGTCCTGAGGGAGGGGGCCAAAAACATTCAGTACTTC. The chain employs TRBV27 and TRBJ2-4; 7 bases are shared with TRBD2. V lost 9 bases and J lost 1; bases outside the gene matches: 9. CDR1 MNHEY and CDR2 SMNVEV come from the germline V gene (reference sequence). The CDR3 extends over 15 amino acids.

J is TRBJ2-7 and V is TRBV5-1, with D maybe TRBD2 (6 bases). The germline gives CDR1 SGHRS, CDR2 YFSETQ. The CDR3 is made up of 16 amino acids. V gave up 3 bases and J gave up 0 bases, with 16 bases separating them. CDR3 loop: CASSSGRVPFSYEQYF. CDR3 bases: TGCGCCAGCAGCTCCGGGAGAGTCCCCTTCTCCTACGAGCAGTACTTC. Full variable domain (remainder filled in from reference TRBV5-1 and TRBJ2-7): KAGVTQTPRYLIKTRGQQVTLSCSPISGHRSVSWYQQTPGQGLQFLFEYFSETQRNKGNFPGRFSGRQFSNSRSEMNVSTLELGDSALYLCASSSGRVPFSYEQYFGPGTRLTVT.

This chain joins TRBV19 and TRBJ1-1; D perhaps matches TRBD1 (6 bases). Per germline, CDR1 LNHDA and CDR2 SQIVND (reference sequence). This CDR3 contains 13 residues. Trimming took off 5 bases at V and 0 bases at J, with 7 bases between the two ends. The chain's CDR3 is CASSQGLNTEAFF. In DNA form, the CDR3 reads TGTGCCAGTAGTCAGGGGTTGAACACTGAAGCTTTCTTT.

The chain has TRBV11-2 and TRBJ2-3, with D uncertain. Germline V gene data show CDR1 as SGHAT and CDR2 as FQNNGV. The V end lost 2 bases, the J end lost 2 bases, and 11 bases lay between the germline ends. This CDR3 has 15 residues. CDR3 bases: TGTGCCAGCAGCTTACAACGCCCGGCCACAGATACGCAGTATTTT. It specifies CASSLQRPATDTQYF.

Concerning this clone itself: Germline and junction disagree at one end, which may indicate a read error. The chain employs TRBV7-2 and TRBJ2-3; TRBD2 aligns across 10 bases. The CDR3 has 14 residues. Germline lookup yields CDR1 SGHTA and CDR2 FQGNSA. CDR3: CASTLAGGADTQYF. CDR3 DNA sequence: TGTGCCAGCACCTTAGCGGGAGGCGCAGATACGCAGTATTTT.

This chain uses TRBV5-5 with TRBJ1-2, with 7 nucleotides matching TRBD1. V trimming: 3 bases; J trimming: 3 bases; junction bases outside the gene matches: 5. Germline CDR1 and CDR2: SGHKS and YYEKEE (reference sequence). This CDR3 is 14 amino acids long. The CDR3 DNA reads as TGTGCCAGCAGCTCCAGCAGGGGGGACTATGGCTACACCTTC. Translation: CASSSSRGDYGYTF.

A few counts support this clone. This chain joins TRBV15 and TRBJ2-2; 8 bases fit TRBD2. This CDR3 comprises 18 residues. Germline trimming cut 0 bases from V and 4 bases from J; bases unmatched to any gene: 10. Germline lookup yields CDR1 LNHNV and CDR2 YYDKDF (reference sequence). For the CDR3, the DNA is TGTGCCACCAGCAGAGATCTCCAAAGCGGGAGTGTCACCGGGGAGCTGTTTTTT. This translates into CATSRDLQSGSVTGELFF. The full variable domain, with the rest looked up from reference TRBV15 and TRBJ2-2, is DAMVIQNPRYQVTQFGKPVTLSCSQTLNHNVMYWYQQKSSQAPKLLFHYYDKDFNNEADTPDNFQSRRPNTSFCFLDIRSPGLGDTAMYLCATSRDLQSGSVTGELFFGEGSRLTVL.

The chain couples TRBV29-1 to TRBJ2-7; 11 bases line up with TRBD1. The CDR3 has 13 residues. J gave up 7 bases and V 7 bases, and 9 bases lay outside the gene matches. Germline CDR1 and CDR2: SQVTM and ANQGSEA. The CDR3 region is CSGGTGTGGEQYF. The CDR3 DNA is TGCAGCGGAGGTACCGGGACAGGGGGAGAGCAGTACTTC.

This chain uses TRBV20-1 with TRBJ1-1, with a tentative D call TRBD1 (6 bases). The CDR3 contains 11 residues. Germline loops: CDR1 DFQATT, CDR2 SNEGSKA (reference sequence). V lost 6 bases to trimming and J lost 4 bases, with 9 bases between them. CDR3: CSASDSTEAFF. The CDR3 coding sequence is TGCAGTGCATCGGACAGCACTGAAGCTTTCTTT.

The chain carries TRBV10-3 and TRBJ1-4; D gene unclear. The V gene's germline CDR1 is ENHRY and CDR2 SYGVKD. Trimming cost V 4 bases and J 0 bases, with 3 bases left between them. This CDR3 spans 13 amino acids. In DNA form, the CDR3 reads TGTGCCATCAGTGGGTCAACTAATGAAAAACTGTTTTTT. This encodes CAISGSTNEKLFF.

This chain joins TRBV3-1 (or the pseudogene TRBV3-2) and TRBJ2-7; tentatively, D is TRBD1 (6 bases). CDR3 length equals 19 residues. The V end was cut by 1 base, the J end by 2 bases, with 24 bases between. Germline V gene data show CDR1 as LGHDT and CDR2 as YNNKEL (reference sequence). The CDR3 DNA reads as TGTGCCAGCAGCCAAGTTGTAGGAAGGGTAGGGACAAAAACCTACGAGCAGTACTTC. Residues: CASSQVVGRVGTKTYEQYF.

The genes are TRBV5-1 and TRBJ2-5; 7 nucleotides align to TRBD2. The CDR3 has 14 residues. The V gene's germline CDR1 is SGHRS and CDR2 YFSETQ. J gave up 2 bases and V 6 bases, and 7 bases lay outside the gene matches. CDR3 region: CASTVNSGQETQYF. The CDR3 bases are TGCGCCAGCACGGTGAATAGCGGGCAAGAGACCCAGTACTTC.